The subject of this entry is one T cell receptor (beta chain). The data stem from a study of shared clonotypes between healthy human individuals. Study-level information: For every donor, three CD4 naive, three CD4 memory, two CD8 naive and one CD8 memory plates were used.

A deep-level run was used for the assay. Produced via immunoSEQ multiplex PCR; TCRdb's table is partial and in-frame only. This table has 2,500,000 or so clones, less than 95% appearing once. CDR1 MNHEY and CDR2 SVGAGI come from the germline V gene. The CDR3 loop spans 12 amino acids. The V end lost 11 bases, the J end lost 4 bases, and 15 bases lay between the germline ends. Sequenced sample: naive CD4+ T cells from PBMCs. Subset specified: CD45RA+ positively selected. This chain links TRBV6-5 with TRBJ2-7; no firm D call. The TCR sequence derives from a man younger than 35 in good health. Some clones in this sample may be carry-over from other donors' samples. The DNA for the CDR3 is TGTGCCGTTCGAGGCTTGAATTACGAGCAGTACTTC. Translating it yields CAVRGLNYEQYF.